The 32 T cell receptor beta chains given below trace back to one sample, sequenced in a study of T cell changes during pregnancy in multiple sclerosis. Assay: immunoSEQ multiplex PCR; the TCRdb copy retains only in-frame clones and omits some. The sample includes 95,000 to 110,000 clones, about 90% of them seen just once. Sequences were derived from peripheral blood, sampled after pregnancy. Receptor source: a female donor with multiple sclerosis, enrolled in a pregnancy study.

V usage is TRBV25-1 and J usage is TRBJ2-2, with 8 positions matching TRBD1. The CDR3 is 14 amino acids. Germline-derived CDR1 and CDR2 are MGHDK and SYGVNS. V lost 6 bases and J lost 0; bases outside the gene matches: 0. Here the CDR3 reads CASRGQANTGELFF. The CDR3 DNA reads as TGTGCCAGCAGGGGACAGGCGAACACCGGGGAGCTGTTTTTT.

V usage is TRBV2 and J usage is TRBJ1-5; no firm D call. The V gene lost 5 bases and the J gene lost 3 bases, with 8 bases spanning the gap. The germline CDR1 and CDR2 sequences are SNHLY and FYNNEI. The CDR3 is 13 residues long. CDR3 residues: CASSWEFNQPQHF. In DNA, the CDR3 is TGTGCCAGCAGTTGGGAGTTCAATCAGCCCCAGCATTTT.

The rearrangement uses TRBV7-2 and TRBJ1-2; the match to TRBD1 covers 10 bases. This CDR3 contains 19 residues. Per the germline V gene, CDR1 is SGHTA and CDR2 is FQGNSA. Unmatched junction bases numbered 16, after V lost 1 base and J lost 5 bases. CDR3 protein: CASSLGLQFRDRGLYGYTF. Here the CDR3 DNA reads TGTGCCAGCAGCTTAGGGCTTCAATTCCGGGACAGGGGCCTATATGGCTACACCTTC.

This clone was recorded once. The CDR3 coding sequence is TGTGCCAGCGGCCCGACTAGCGGGAGCGAGACCCAGTACTTC. It encodes CASGPTSGSETQYF. The chain links TRBV2 to TRBJ2-5; 12 bases align to TRBD2. The CDR3 consists of 14 residues. CDR1 SNHLY and CDR2 FYNNEI come from the germline V gene. The J segment lost 5 bases and the V segment lost 8 bases, leaving 6 bases of the junction unmatched.

The chain has TRBV7-9 and TRBJ2-7, with D unclear. The V end lost 1 base, the J end lost 0 bases, and 13 bases lay between the germline ends. Germline-derived CDR1 and CDR2 are SEHNR and FQNEAQ (reference sequence). The CDR3 is 16 amino acids. In nucleotides, the CDR3 is TGTGCCAGCAGCTTAGAGCCTTTTGGGCCCTCCTACGAGCAGTACTTC. This gives the protein CASSLEPFGPSYEQYF. Full variable domain (remainder filled in from reference TRBV7-9 and TRBJ2-7): DTGVSQNPRHKITKRGQNVTFRCDPISEHNRLYWYRQTLGQGPEFLTYFQNEAQLEKSRLLSDRFSAERPKGSFSTLEIQRTEQGDSAMYLCASSLEPFGPSYEQYFGPGTRLTVT.

This chain connects TRBV5-1 to TRBJ1-1, with D unresolved. Trimming left V 1 base short and J 8 bases short, with 12 bases between. CDR1 and CDR2 from the germline V gene are SGHRS and YFSETQ. CDR3 length: 13 amino acids. CDR3 amino acids: CASSLRGSGEAFF. CDR3 bases: TGCGCCAGCAGCTTGCGTGGGTCCGGGGAAGCTTTCTTT.

The chain carries TRBV27 and TRBJ1-5; D not certain. The germline V and J ends were trimmed by 0 bases and 9 bases, with 9 bases remaining between them. The CDR3 sequence is 13 residues long. Germline loops: CDR1 MNHEY, CDR2 SMNVEV (reference sequence). CDR3 sequence reads: CASSLSVYLPQHF. CDR3 in DNA: TGTGCCAGCAGTTTATCGGTCTATTTGCCCCAGCATTTT.

This clone appeared a single time. The chain has TRBV9 and TRBJ1-1, with 9 bases that match TRBD1. Germline CDR1 is SGDLS and CDR2 is YYNGEE. J gave up 6 bases and V 4 bases, and 7 bases lay outside the gene matches. This CDR3 has 14 residues. CDR3 sequence (DNA): TGTGCCAGCAGCCCCCCGGGACAGGGAGCTGAAGCTTTCTTT. This gives the protein CASSPPGQGAEAFF. The variable domain in full, completed from reference TRBV9 and TRBJ1-1, reads DSGVTQTPKHLITATGQRVTLRCSPRSGDLSVYWYQQSLDQGLQFLIQYYNGEERAKGNILERFSAQQFPDLHSELNLSSLELGDSALYFCASSPPGQGAEAFFGQGTRLTVV.

This chain uses TRBV29-1 with TRBJ2-5; 10 bases map to TRBD2. The DNA end is more similar to TRBJ2-7, so the J call may be wrong. Germline loops: CDR1 SQVTM, CDR2 ANQGSEA. The CDR3 contains 15 residues. The CDR3 loop is CSVVSASGSSYEQYF. CDR3 sequence (DNA): TGCAGCGTTGTATCGGCTAGCGGGAGCTCCTACGAGCAGTACTTC.

This clone has only a few counts. V gene TRBV7-8 combines with J gene TRBJ1-3; a possible D gene is TRBD1 (5 bases). CDR3 length: 15 residues. V lost 5 bases to trimming and J lost 0 bases, with 11 bases between them. Germline values: CDR1 SGHVS, CDR2 FQNEAQ. The CDR3 loop reads CASSPYRFSGNTIYF. In nucleotides, the CDR3 is TGTGCCAGCAGCCCGTACAGGTTCTCTGGAAACACCATATATTTT.

The CDR3 loop is CASSLAGSDTQYF. The CDR3 coding sequence is TGTGCCAGCAGTTTAGCAGGGTCAGATACGCAGTATTTT. This chain uses TRBV27 with TRBJ2-3, with D perhaps TRBD1 (5 bases). V was pared by 2 bases and J by 4 bases, with 7 bases between. The CDR3 runs to 13 residues. Germline assignment: CDR1 MNHEY and CDR2 SMNVEV (reference sequence).

CDR3 sequence: CASSYGLAGLQETQYF. The CDR3 nucleotides read TGTGCCAGCAGTTACGGGCTAGCGGGATTACAAGAGACCCAGTACTTC. V gene TRBV6-5 combines with J gene TRBJ2-5, with 9 bases identical to TRBD2. Unmatched junction bases numbered 6, after V lost 2 bases and J lost 2 bases. The CDR3 contains 16 residues. Germline CDR1 is MNHEY and CDR2 is SVGAGI.

The V gene is TRBV2, the J gene TRBJ2-5; no clear D. V lost 1 base to trimming and J lost 1 base, with 7 bases between them. Germline V gene data show CDR1 as SNHLY and CDR2 as FYNNEI. CDR3 length equals 14 residues. DNA of the CDR3: TGTGCCAGCAGTGAAGACAGCCTCCAAGAGACCCAGTACTTC. Translating gives CASSEDSLQETQYF. The complete variable domain, with remaining parts taken from reference TRBV2 and TRBJ2-5, reads EPEVTQTPSHQVTQMGQEVILRCVPISNHLYFYWYRQILGQKVEFLVSFYNNEISEKSEIFDDQFSVERPDGSNFTLKIRSTKLEDSAMYFCASSEDSLQETQYFGPGTRLLVL.

V gene TRBV7-3 combines with J gene TRBJ1-2; 9 nucleotides agree with TRBD1. Germline V gives CDR1 SGHTA, CDR2 FQGTGA. The CDR3 length is 15 residues. V lost 3 bases to trimming and J lost 6 bases; unmatched junction nucleotides: 8. As DNA, the CDR3 is TGTGCCAGCAGCTTGGGACAGGGCTCCCCCGATGGCTACACCTTC. The encoded protein is CASSLGQGSPDGYTF.

The chain combines TRBV7-8 with TRBJ2-7, with 9 bases fitting TRBD2. Unmatched junction bases numbered 5, after V lost 5 bases and J lost 3 bases. This CDR3 is built from 14 residues. Germline values: CDR1 SGHVS, CDR2 FQNEAQ. The CDR3 reads CASSRAGGRYEQYF. The CDR3 region has the DNA TGTGCCAGCAGCCGAGCGGGAGGTCGCTACGAGCAGTACTTC.

This chain connects TRBV7-2 to TRBJ1-6, with 7 nucleotides matching TRBD1. Germline CDR1 and CDR2: SGHTA and FQGNSA. The CDR3 consists of 15 residues. V gave up 7 bases and J gave up 13 bases; unmatched junction bases: 16. The CDR3 DNA follows: TGTGCCAGCAACCCTACTTGGGGACAGTCAATTCCCCTCCACTTT. Protein sequence: CASNPTWGQSIPLHF.

This rearrangement joins TRBV28 to TRBJ1-1; D unclear. This CDR3 is built from 15 residues. The V gene lost 1 base and the J gene lost 0 bases, with 9 bases spanning the gap. The germline V gene has CDR1 MDHEN and CDR2 SYDVKM. CDR3 nucleotides: TGTGCCAGCAGTTTATTACCAGATATGAACACTGAAGCTTTCTTT. Amino acids: CASSLLPDMNTEAFF.

V is TRBV27 and J is TRBJ2-3; D is unresolved. V lost 6 bases, J lost 0 bases, and 13 bases lay in between. In germline, CDR1 is MNHEY, CDR2 SMNVEV (reference sequence). This CDR3 contains 15 residues. CDR3: CASSSRPLSTDTQYF. In DNA form, the CDR3 reads TGTGCCAGCAGCTCTAGACCGTTAAGCACAGATACGCAGTATTTT.

The gene calls are TRBV13 and TRBJ2-1; a possible D gene is TRBD1 (5 bases). Germline V gives CDR1 PRHDT, CDR2 FYEKMQ (reference sequence). The CDR3 extends over 14 amino acids. Trimming pared 5 bases from V and 5 bases from J, leaving 13 bases between. The CDR3 reads CASSKWGRDNEQFF. The CDR3 DNA reads TGTGCCAGCAGCAAATGGGGCCGGGACAATGAGCAGTTCTTC.

The rearrangement joins TRBV7-2 to TRBJ1-2, with 7 bases identical to TRBD1. Germline V lookup: CDR1 SGHTA, CDR2 FQGNSA. V shed 5 bases, J shed 4 bases, and the junction held 7 bases outside the gene matches. This CDR3 spans 14 amino acids. CDR3 nucleotide sequence: TGTGCCAGCAGCCCAGGGACAGATCCCTATGGCTACACCTTC. Translating it yields CASSPGTDPYGYTF.

The rearrangement uses TRBV11-2 and TRBJ2-5; D gene unclear. Per the germline V gene, CDR1 is SGHAT and CDR2 is FQNNGV. The CDR3 contains 14 residues. V was shortened by 5 bases and J by 5 bases, with 15 bases between the two germline ends. CDR3 amino acids: CASSPDTSQETQYF. DNA for the CDR3: TGTGCCAGCAGCCCAGATACATCCCAGGAGACCCAGTACTTC.

The V gene is TRBV30, the J gene TRBJ1-1; 7 positions agree with TRBD1. J lost 0 bases, V lost 3 bases, and 4 bases had no gene match. The germline CDR1 and CDR2 sequences are GTSNPN and SVGIG (reference sequence). The length of the CDR3 is 14 residues. CDR3 loop: CAWRARGLNTEAFF. The CDR3 bases are TGTGCCTGGAGAGCTAGGGGGCTGAACACTGAAGCTTTCTTT.

V is TRBV18 and J is TRBJ1-1, with 7 bases lining up with TRBD1. The CDR3 covers 13 residues. Germline trimming cut 5 bases from V and 12 bases from J; bases unmatched to any gene: 12. In germline, CDR1 is KGHSH, CDR2 LQKENI. The CDR3 region is CASSRDRSPETFF. The CDR3 coding sequence is TGTGCCAGCTCAAGGGACAGATCTCCTGAGACTTTCTTT.

V usage is TRBV18 and J usage is TRBJ1-2, with D perhaps matching TRBD1 (5 bases). The CDR3 is made up of 14 amino acids. Germline V gene data show CDR1 as KGHSH and CDR2 as LQKENI. Trimming left V 2 bases short and J 10 bases short, with 17 bases between. In DNA, the CDR3 is TGTGCCAGCTCACCAAGGCTTCAGGGTGAATCCTACACCTTC. As protein: CASSPRLQGESYTF.

J is TRBJ1-5 and V is TRBV4-1, with a weak D call TRBD1 (6 bases). CDR3 length: 14 amino acids. Trimming removed 0 bases from V and 8 bases from J, with 11 bases in between. Germline V lookup: CDR1 MGHRA, CDR2 YSYEKL. DNA for the CDR3: TGCGCCAGCAGCCAAGATCAGGGGCCCGAGCCCCAGCATTTT. Translating gives CASSQDQGPEPQHF.

V and J are TRBV27 and TRBJ1-2, with TRBD1 identical over 7 bases. The CDR3 extends over 17 amino acids. Trimming removed 9 bases from V and 2 bases from J; junction bases left unmatched: 18. Germline CDR1 reads MNHEY; CDR2 reads SMNVEV (reference sequence). This CDR3 reads CARTYRGGRFPNYGYTF. The CDR3 nucleotides read TGTGCCAGGACATACAGGGGCGGGAGGTTTCCAAACTATGGCTACACCTTC.

This chain uses TRBV10-2 with TRBJ2-7, with 9 bases matching TRBD2. Germline V CDR1 and CDR2: WSHSY, SAAADI. V was pared by 0 bases and J by 6 bases, with 15 bases of the junction left unmatched. The CDR3 is 18 amino acids. The CDR3 protein is CASSESGSSGRPRAEQYF. In nucleotides, the CDR3 is TGCGCCAGCAGTGAGTCTGGTTCGAGCGGGAGGCCCCGGGCCGAGCAGTACTTC.

This chain connects TRBV7-3 to TRBJ1-1; the match to TRBD1 covers 8 bases. The germline V gene has CDR1 SGHTA and CDR2 FQGTGA. The V gene end was trimmed by 2 bases and the J gene end by 7 bases; junction bases not matched to a gene: 6. CDR3 length equals 14 residues. The CDR3 spells CASSLGQGKIEAFF. The CDR3, as DNA: TGTGCCAGCAGCTTAGGACAGGGAAAGATTGAAGCTTTCTTT.

CDR3 protein: CATRDWGYNEQFF. CDR3 nucleotide sequence: TGCGCCACCAGGGACTGGGGCTACAATGAGCAGTTCTTC. The chain couples TRBV4-1 to TRBJ2-1, with D possibly matching TRBD2 (6 bases). The CDR3 is 13 amino acids. The germline gives CDR1 MGHRA, CDR2 YSYEKL. V lost 10 bases and J lost 3, with 13 bases in between.

This clone was recorded only once. The chain employs TRBV7-2 and TRBJ2-7, with D maybe TRBD2 (5 bases). The length of the CDR3 is 16 residues. The germline CDR1 and CDR2 sequences are SGHTA and FQGNSA. V gave up 0 bases and J gave up 5 bases, with 17 bases separating them. The CDR3 is CASSLALGGQLDEQYF. Here the CDR3 DNA reads TGTGCCAGCAGCTTAGCCCTTGGAGGCCAGCTTGACGAGCAGTACTTC.

The V gene is TRBV5-4, the J gene TRBJ2-1; D is possibly TRBD1 (6 bases). There are 16 residues in the CDR3. Germline CDR1 is SGHNT and CDR2 is YYREEE (reference sequence). V lost 4 bases and J lost 5, with 19 bases in between. CDR3 coding DNA: TGTGCCAGCAGCACTTGGTTGGGGGCTTCCCACAATGAGCAGTTCTTC. It specifies CASSTWLGASHNEQFF.

V gene TRBV7-9 combines with J gene TRBJ2-1; TRBD2 matches at 9 bases. The CDR3 contains 17 residues. After removal of 5 bases from V and 9 bases from J, the junction contained 17 bases not matched to a gene. CDR1 is SEHNR, CDR2 FQNEAQ, per germline (reference sequence). The CDR3 sequence is CASSNLNMGLAAVEQFF. The DNA of the CDR3 is TGTGCCAGCAGCAACCTAAATATGGGACTAGCTGCGGTTGAGCAGTTCTTC. The complete variable domain, with remaining parts taken from reference TRBV7-9 and TRBJ2-1, reads DTGVSQNPRHKITKRGQNVTFRCDPISEHNRLYWYRQTLGQGPEFLTYFQNEAQLEKSRLLSDRFSAERPKGSFSTLEIQRTEQGDSAMYLCASSNLNMGLAAVEQFFGPGTRLTVL.